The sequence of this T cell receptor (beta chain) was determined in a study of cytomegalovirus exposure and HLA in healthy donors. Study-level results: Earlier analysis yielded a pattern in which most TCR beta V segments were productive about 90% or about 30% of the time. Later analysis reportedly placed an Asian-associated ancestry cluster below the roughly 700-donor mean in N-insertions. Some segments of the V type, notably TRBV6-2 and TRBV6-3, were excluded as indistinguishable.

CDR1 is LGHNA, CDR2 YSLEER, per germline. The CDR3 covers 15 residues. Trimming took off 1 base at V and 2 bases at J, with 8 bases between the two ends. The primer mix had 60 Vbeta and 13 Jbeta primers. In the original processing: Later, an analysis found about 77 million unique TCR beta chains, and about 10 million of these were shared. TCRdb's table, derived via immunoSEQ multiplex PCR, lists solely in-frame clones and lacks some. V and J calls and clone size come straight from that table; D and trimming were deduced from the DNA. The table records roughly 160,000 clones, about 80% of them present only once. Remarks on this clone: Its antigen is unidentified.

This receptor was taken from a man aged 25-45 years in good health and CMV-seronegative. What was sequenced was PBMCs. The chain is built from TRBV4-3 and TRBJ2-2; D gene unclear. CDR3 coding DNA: TGCGCCAGCAGCCAAGGACTTTTTAACACCGGGGAGCTGTTTTTT. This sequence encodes CASSQGLFNTGELFF.